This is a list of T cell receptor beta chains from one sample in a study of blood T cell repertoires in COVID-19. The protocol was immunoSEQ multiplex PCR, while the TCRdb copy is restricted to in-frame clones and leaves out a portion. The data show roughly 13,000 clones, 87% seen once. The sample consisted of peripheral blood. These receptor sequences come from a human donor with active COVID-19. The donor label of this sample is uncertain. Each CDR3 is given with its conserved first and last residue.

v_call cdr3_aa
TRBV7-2 CASSLEGVSAASGNTIYF
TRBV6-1 CASSEGSWEFDNEQFF
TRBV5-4 CASSPPFLSYNEQFF
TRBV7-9 CASSPKTSGGSTDTQYF
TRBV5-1 CASSPPDGGSADTQYF
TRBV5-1 CASSLDGSTDTQYF
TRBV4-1 CASSLFSGDPYNEQFF
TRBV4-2 CASSQDETNGGYEQYF
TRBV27 CASSRHGGTGFGYTF
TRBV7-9 CASSLAKGVKAGNTIYF
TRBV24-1 CATSDLAGDPGHYEQFF
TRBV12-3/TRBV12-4 CASSLDSRTQYF
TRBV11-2 CASSLAKRAFF
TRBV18 CASSLNQLTGTSGHYEQYF
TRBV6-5 CASSSVGSGREQYF
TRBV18 CASSPLGDRGGYEQYF
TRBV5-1 CATHEQGISGANVLTF